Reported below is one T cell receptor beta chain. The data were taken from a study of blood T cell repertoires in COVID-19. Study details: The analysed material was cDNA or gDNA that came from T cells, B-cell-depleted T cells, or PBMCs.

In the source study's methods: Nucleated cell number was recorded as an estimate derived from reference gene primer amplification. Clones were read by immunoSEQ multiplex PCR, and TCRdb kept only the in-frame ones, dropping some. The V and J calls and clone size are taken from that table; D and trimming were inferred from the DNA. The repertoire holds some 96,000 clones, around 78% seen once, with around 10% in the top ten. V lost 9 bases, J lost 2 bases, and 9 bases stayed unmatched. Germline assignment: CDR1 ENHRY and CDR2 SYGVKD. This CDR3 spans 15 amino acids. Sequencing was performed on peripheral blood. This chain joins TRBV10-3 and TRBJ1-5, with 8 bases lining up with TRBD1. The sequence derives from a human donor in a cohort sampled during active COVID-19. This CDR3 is CAISRGQEGNQPQHF. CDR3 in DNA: TGTGCCATTTCAAGGGGACAGGAAGGCAATCAGCCCCAGCATTTT.